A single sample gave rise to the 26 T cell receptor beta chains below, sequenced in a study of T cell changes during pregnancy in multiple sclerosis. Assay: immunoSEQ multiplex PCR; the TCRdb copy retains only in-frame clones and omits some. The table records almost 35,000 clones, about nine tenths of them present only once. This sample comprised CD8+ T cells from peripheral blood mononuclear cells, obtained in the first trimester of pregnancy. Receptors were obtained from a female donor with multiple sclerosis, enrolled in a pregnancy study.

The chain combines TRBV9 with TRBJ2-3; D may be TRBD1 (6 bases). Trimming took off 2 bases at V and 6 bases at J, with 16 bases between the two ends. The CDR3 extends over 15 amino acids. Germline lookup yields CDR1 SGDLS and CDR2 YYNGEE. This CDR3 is CASSVGDTPVDTQYF. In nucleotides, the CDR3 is TGTGCCAGCAGCGTGGGGGACACCCCCGTGGATACGCAGTATTTT.

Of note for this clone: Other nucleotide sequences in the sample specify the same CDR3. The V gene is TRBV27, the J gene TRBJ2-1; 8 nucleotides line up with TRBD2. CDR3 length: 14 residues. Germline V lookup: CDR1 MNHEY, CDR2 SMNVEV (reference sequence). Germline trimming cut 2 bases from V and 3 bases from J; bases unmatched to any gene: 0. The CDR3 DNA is TGTGCCAGCAGTTTAAGCGGGAGCTACAATGAGCAGTTCTTC. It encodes CASSLSGSYNEQFF.

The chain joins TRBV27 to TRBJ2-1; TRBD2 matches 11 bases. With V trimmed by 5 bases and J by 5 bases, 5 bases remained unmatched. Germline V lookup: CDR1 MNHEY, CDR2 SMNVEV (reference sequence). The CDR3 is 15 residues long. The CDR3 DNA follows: TGTGCCAGCAGTATGGGACTAGCGGCCAACAATGAGCAGTTCTTC. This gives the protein CASSMGLAANNEQFF.

In DNA, the CDR3 is TGTGCCATCAGGGGGACAGGGTGGGACACTGAAGCTTTCTTT. This gives the protein CAIRGTGWDTEAFF. This chain connects TRBV10-3 to TRBJ1-1, with 9 bases fitting TRBD1. Germline V gene sequence: CDR1 ENHRY, CDR2 SYGVKD. V lost 6 bases, J lost 3 bases, and 5 bases stayed unmatched. The CDR3 covers 14 residues.

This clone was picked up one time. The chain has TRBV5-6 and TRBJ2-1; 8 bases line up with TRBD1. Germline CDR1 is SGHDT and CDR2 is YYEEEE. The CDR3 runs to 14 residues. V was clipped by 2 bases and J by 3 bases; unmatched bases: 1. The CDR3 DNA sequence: TGTGCCAGCAGCTTTGGACAGGGCTACAATGAGCAGTTCTTC. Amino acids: CASSFGQGYNEQFF.

The CDR3 here is CASSLGTGTHSYNEQFF. The CDR3 region has the DNA TGCGCCAGCAGCTTAGGTACCGGGACTCATTCTTACAATGAGCAGTTCTTC. V usage is TRBV5-1 and J usage is TRBJ2-1, with D perhaps matching TRBD2 (6 bases). V was clipped by 2 bases and J by 4 bases, with 19 bases between them. The CDR3 is 17 amino acids. Germline CDR1 SGHRS, CDR2 YFSETQ.

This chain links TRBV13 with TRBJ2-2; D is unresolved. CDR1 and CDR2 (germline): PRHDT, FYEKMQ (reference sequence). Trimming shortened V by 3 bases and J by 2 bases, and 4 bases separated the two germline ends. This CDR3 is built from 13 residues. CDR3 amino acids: CASSFQNTGELFF. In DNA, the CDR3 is TGTGCCAGCAGCTTCCAAAACACCGGGGAGCTGTTTTTT.

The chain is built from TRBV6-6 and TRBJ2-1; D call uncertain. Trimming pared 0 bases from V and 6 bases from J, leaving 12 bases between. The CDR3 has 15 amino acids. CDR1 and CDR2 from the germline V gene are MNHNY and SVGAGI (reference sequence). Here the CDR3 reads CASSYSSRGTNEQFF. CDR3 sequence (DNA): TGTGCCAGCAGTTACTCGAGTAGAGGTACCAATGAGCAGTTCTTC.

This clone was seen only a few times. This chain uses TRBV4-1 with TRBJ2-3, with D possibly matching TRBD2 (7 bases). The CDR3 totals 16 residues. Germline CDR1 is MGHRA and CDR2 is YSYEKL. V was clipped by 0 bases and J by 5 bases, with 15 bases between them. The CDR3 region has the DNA TGCGCCAGCAGCCAAGAGGGGGCGGGAGTTGAAGATACGCAGTATTTT. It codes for CASSQEGAGVEDTQYF.

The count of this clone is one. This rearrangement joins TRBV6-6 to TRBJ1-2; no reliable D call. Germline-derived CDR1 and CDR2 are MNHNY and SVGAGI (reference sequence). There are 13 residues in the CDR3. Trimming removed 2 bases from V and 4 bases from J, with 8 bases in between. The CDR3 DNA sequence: TGTGCCAGCAGTTACCGAGTTTTCTATGGCTACACCTTC. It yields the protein CASSYRVFYGYTF.

CDR3 sequence (DNA): TGTGCCAGCAGCAAAGGGACAGGGGGCGCCGATAGCGACGAGCAGTACTTC. Translating it yields CASSKGTGGADSDEQYF. V and J are TRBV5-5 and TRBJ2-7; 12 bases are a match to TRBD1. The CDR3 runs 17 residues. J was trimmed by 5 bases and V by 4 bases; bases with no gene match: 13. Germline CDR1 and CDR2: SGHKS and YYEKEE (reference sequence).

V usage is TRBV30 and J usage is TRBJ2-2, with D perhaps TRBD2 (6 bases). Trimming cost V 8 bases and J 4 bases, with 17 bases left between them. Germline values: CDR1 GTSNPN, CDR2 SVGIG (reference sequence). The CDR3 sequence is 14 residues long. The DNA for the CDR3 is TGTGCCGCCATAGCGGAGAGGGGCACCGGGGAGCTGTTTTTT. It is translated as CAAIAERGTGELFF.

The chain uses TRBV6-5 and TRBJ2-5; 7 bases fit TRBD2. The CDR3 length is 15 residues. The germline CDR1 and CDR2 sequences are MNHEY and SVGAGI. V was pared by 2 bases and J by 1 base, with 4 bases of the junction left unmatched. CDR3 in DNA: TGTGCCAGCAGTTACGGGGGAGGGAGCCAAGAGACCCAGTACTTC. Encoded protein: CASSYGGGSQETQYF.

CDR3 amino acids: CASRSGPYNEQFF. CDR3 coding DNA: TGTGCCAGCAGATCCGGTCCCTACAATGAGCAGTTCTTC. V usage is TRBV14 and J usage is TRBJ2-1; no definite D call. V lost 6 bases, J lost 2 bases, and 8 bases lay in between. Germline V gene data show CDR1 as SGHDN and CDR2 as FVKESK. The length of the CDR3 is 13 residues. Filled out from reference TRBV14 and TRBJ2-1, the complete variable domain reads EAGVTQFPSHSVIEKGQTVTLRCDPISGHDNLYWYRRVMGKEIKFLLHFVKESKQDESGMPNNRFLAERTGGTYSTLKVQPAELEDSGVYFCASRSGPYNEQFFGPGTRLTVL.

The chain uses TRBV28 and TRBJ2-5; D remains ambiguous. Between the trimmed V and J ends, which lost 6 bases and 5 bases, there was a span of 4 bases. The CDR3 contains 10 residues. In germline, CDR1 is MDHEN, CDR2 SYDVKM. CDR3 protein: CASRRETQYF. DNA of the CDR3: TGTGCCAGCAGGAGGGAGACCCAGTACTTC.

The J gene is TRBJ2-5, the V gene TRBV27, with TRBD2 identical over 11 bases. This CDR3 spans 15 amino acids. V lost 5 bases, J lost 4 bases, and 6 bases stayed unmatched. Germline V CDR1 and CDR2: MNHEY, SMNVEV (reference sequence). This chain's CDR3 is CASSPGTSGGETQYF. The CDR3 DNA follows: TGTGCCAGCAGTCCCGGGACTAGCGGAGGAGAGACCCAGTACTTC.

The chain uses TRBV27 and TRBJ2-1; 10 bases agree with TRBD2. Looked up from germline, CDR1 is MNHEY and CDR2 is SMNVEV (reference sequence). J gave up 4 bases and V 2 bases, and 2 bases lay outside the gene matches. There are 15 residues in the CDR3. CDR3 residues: CASSLVLAGYNEQFF. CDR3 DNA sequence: TGTGCCAGCAGTTTAGTACTAGCGGGATACAATGAGCAGTTCTTC.

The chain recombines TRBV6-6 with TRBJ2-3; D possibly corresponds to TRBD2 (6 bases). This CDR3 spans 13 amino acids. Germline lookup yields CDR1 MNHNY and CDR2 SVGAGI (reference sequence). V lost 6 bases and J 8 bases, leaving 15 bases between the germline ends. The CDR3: CASSHRAAGTQYF. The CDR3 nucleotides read TGTGCCAGCAGCCACCGCGCAGCGGGTACGCAGTATTTT.

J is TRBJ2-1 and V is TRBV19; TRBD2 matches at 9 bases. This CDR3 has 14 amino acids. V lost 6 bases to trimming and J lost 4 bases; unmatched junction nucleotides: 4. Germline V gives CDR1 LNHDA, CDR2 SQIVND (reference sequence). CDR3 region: CASRLAGIYNEQFF. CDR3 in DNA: TGTGCCAGTAGGCTAGCGGGAATTTACAATGAGCAGTTCTTC.

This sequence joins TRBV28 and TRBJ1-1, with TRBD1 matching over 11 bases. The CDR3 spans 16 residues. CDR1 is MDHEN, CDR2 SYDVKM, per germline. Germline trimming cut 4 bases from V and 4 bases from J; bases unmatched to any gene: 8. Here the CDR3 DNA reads TGTGCCAGCAGTTCTCTCCTCGGACAGGGGGCCACTGAAGCTTTCTTT. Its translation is CASSSLLGQGATEAFF.

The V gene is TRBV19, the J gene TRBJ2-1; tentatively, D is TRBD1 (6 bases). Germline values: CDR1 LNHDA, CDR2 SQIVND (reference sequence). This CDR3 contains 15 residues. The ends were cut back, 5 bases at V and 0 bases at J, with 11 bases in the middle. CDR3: CASSRDMGSYNEQFF. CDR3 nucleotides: TGTGCCAGTAGTCGGGACATGGGCTCCTACAATGAGCAGTTCTTC. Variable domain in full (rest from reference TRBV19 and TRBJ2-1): DGGITQSPKYLFRKEGQNVTLSCEQNLNHDAMYWYRQDPGQGLRLIYYSQIVNDFQKGDIAEGYSVSREKKESFPLTVTSAQKNPTAFYLCASSRDMGSYNEQFFGPGTRLTVL.

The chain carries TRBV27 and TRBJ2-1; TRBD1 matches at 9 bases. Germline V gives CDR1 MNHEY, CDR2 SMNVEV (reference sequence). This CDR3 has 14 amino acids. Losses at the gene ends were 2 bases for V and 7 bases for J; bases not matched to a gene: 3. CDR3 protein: CASSLDRGWNEQFF. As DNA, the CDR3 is TGTGCCAGCAGTTTAGACAGGGGGTGGAATGAGCAGTTCTTC.

In DNA form, the CDR3 reads TGCAGCGTTGAAGATGGGAACAGGGGACTCACAGATACGCAGTATTTT. Its translation: CSVEDGNRGLTDTQYF. The chain has TRBV29-1 and TRBJ2-3; maybe TRBD1 (7 bases). This CDR3 region has 16 residues. In germline, CDR1 is SQVTM, CDR2 ANQGSEA. The V end was cut by 0 bases, the J end by 2 bases, with 15 bases between.

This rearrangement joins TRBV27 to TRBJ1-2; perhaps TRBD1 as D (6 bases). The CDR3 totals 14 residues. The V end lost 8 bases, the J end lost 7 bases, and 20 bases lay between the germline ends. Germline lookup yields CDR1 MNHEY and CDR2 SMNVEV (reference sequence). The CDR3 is CASGDIQGFGGYTF. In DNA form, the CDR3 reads TGTGCCAGCGGGGATATACAGGGATTCGGTGGCTACACCTTC.

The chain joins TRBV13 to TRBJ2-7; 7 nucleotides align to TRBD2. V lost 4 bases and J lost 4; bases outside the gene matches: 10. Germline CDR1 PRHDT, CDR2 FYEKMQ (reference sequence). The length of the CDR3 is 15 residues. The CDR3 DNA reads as TGTGCCAGCAGCTCCGCTGGGAGGGCCATGTACGAGCAGTACTTC. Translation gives CASSSAGRAMYEQYF.

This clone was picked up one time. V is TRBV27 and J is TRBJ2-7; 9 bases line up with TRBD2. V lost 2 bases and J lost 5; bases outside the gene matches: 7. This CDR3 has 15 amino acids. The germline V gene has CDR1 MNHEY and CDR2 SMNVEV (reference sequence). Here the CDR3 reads CASSLPGLAVDEQYF. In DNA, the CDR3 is TGTGCCAGCAGTTTACCGGGACTAGCAGTAGACGAGCAGTACTTC.